Below, 10 T cell receptor beta chains from the same sample are listed, as sequenced in a study of blood T cell repertoires in COVID-19. Using immunoSEQ multiplex PCR, the repertoire was profiled, and TCRdb retains in-frame clones only, with some absent. This table has about 110,000 clones, about 85% appearing once. Sequenced sample: peripheral blood. Receptor source: a human donor in a cohort sampled during active COVID-19.

This chain uses TRBV11-2 with TRBJ2-5, with TRBD1 as a possible D gene (5 bases). The CDR3 is 16 amino acids. Trimming removed 2 bases from V and 0 bases from J, with 13 bases in between. Germline V lookup: CDR1 SGHAT, CDR2 FQNNGV. The CDR3 is CASSLLIDSYQETQYF. Here the CDR3 DNA reads TGTGCCAGCAGCTTACTTATAGACAGCTACCAAGAGACCCAGTACTTC.

The chain couples TRBV6-6 to TRBJ2-7, with TRBD1 matching 7 bases. Per germline, CDR1 MNHNY and CDR2 SVGAGI (reference sequence). This CDR3 has 15 residues. Germline trimming cut 1 base from V and 1 base from J; bases unmatched to any gene: 4. Here the CDR3 DNA reads TGTGCCAGCAGTTACTGGACAGGCGAATCCTACGAGCAGTACTTC. Its protein product is CASSYWTGESYEQYF.

J is TRBJ1-3 and V is TRBV19, with unresolved D. Trimming cost V 6 bases and J 2 bases, with 8 bases left between them. The CDR3 has 13 amino acids. Germline V gene sequence: CDR1 LNHDA, CDR2 SQIVND (reference sequence). CDR3 residues: CASSTYAGNTIYF. The CDR3 DNA reads TGTGCCAGTAGCACATATGCTGGAAACACCATATATTTT.

The chain couples TRBV5-5 to TRBJ2-1; the D is unclear. The V gene lost 0 bases and the J gene lost 4 bases, with 5 bases spanning the gap. The CDR3 runs 13 residues. Germline-derived CDR1 and CDR2 are SGHKS and YYEKEE (reference sequence). The CDR3 loop is CASSLEAYNEQFF. The DNA of the CDR3 is TGTGCCAGCAGCTTGGAAGCGTACAATGAGCAGTTCTTC.

The chain recombines TRBV13 with TRBJ2-2; 8 nucleotides match TRBD1. In germline, CDR1 is PRHDT, CDR2 FYEKMQ (reference sequence). Germline trimming cut 4 bases from V and 4 bases from J; bases unmatched to any gene: 5. The CDR3 is 15 amino acids. The chain's CDR3 is CASSSPDRATGELFF. CDR3 sequence (DNA): TGTGCCAGCAGCTCTCCGGACAGGGCCACCGGGGAGCTGTTTTTT. Supplemented by reference TRBV13 and TRBJ2-2, the full variable domain reads AAGVIQSPRHLIKEKRETATLKCYPIPRHDTVYWYQQGPGQDPQFLISFYEKMQSDKGSIPDRFSAQQFSDYHSELNMSSLELGDSALYFCASSSPDRATGELFFGEGSRLTVL.

The rearrangement joins TRBV9 to TRBJ2-1, with 16 bases identical to TRBD2. CDR1 and CDR2 (germline): SGDLS, YYNGEE. V was clipped by 0 bases and J by 3 bases; unmatched bases: 9. This CDR3 comprises 20 residues. CDR3 loop: CASSVATGTSGGVNYNEQFF. In DNA form, the CDR3 reads TGTGCCAGCAGCGTAGCAACCGGGACTAGCGGGGGGGTAAACTACAATGAGCAGTTCTTC.

The V and J genes are TRBV27 and TRBJ2-3; a possible D gene is TRBD1 (6 bases). V was trimmed by 7 bases and J by 0 bases, leaving 11 bases between them. Germline V lookup: CDR1 MNHEY, CDR2 SMNVEV (reference sequence). The CDR3 has 14 residues. DNA for the CDR3: TGTGCCAGCAAGAGGGGGTTGAGCACAGATACGCAGTATTTT. Translation: CASKRGLSTDTQYF.

The genes are TRBV6-2 or TRBV6-3 and TRBJ2-5, with TRBD2 identical over 11 bases. The CDR3 has 17 residues. The germline CDR1 and CDR2 sequences are MNHEY and SVGEGT. V was clipped by 2 bases and J by 0 bases; unmatched bases: 5. The CDR3 DNA follows: TGTGCCAGCAGTTACCTACTAGCGGGGGTGTACCAAGAGACCCAGTACTTC. Translation: CASSYLLAGVYQETQYF.

This clone came up once. V gene TRBV7-8 combines with J gene TRBJ2-1; 13 nucleotides align to TRBD2. The CDR3 runs 14 residues. The germline CDR1 and CDR2 sequences are SGHVS and FQNEAQ. V dropped 2 bases and J dropped 10; count of bases not matched to a gene: 2. The CDR3 is CASSLLTSGGEQFF. The CDR3 coding sequence is TGTGCCAGCAGCTTATTGACTAGCGGGGGGGAGCAGTTCTTC.

The rearrangement links TRBV4-3 to TRBJ1-4, with D tentatively TRBD1 (6 bases). The germline V and J ends were trimmed by 2 bases and 7 bases, with 14 bases remaining between them. Germline assignment: CDR1 LGHNA and CDR2 YSLEER. CDR3 length: 15 amino acids. The CDR3 DNA reads TGCGCCAGCAGCCAAACAGGGAGAGGAGGTGAAAAACTGTTTTTT. This gives the protein CASSQTGRGGEKLFF.